The source of this T cell receptor (beta chain) is a study of blood T cell repertoires in COVID-19. Across the whole study: Acute-phase and convalescent COVID-19 samples originated in the United States, Italy and Spain. Sources were T cells, B-cell-depleted T cells, or PBMCs; the material itself was cDNA or gDNA.

The authors' processing: Reference gene primer amplification yielded estimated nucleated cell counts. Measured with immunoSEQ multiplex PCR; TCRdb has only the in-frame clones, and not every one. V and J calls plus clone size are reproduced from that table; the DNA served to infer D and trimming. Of about 130,000 clones listed, about 87% are singletons. Germline CDR1 and CDR2: SGHDT and YYEEEE. The CDR3 sequence is 16 residues long. V trimming: 3 bases; J trimming: 4 bases; junction bases outside the gene matches: 9. The chain combines TRBV5-6 with TRBJ2-7; 11 positions agree with TRBD2. The source material was peripheral blood. The TCR comes from an older woman with acute or convalescent COVID-19. This CDR3 is CASSYSGTSGSYEQYV. In DNA, the CDR3 is TGTGCCAGCAGCTATAGCGGGACTAGCGGAAGTTACGAGCAGTACGTC.